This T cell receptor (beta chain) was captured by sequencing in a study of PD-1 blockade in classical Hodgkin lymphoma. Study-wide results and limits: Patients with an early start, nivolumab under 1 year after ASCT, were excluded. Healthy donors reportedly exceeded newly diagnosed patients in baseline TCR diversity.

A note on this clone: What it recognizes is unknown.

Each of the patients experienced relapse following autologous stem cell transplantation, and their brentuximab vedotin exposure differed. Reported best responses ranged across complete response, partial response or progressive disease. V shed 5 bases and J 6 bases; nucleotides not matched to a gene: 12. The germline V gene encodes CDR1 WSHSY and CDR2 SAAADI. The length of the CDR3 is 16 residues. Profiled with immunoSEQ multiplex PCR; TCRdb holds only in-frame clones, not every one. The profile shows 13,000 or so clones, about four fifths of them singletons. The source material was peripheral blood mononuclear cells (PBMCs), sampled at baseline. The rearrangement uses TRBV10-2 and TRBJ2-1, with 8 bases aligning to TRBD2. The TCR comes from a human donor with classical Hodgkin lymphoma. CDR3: CASSLPGLGSSNEQFF. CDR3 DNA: TGCGCCAGCAGTTTGCCGGGACTAGGTTCGTCCAATGAGCAGTTCTTC.